The rows below give T cell receptor beta chains drawn from one sample of a study of a mutant IDH1 vaccine in newly diagnosed glioma. No antigen has been identified for these receptors. TCRdb's table, derived via immunoSEQ multiplex PCR, lists solely in-frame clones and lacks some. The profile shows about 52,000 clones, 91% of them singletons. The sequenced sample was PBMCs, obtained from a glioma patient whose treatment included an IDH1 peptide vaccine. The source of these receptors is a man aged 50-60 years with glioma. The conserved cysteine and the conserved F or W are not part of the CDR3 here. A D gene is named only where the DNA matches it firmly.

cdr3_aa: ASSLSGGSHEQY
v_call: TRBV7-3
d_call: -

cdr3_aa: ASSLATGAYEQY
v_call: TRBV5-1
d_call: TRBD1

cdr3_aa: ASRGTLKNTEAF
v_call: TRBV4-1
d_call: -

cdr3_aa: ASSTGTGNYGYT
v_call: TRBV6-5
d_call: -

cdr3_aa: ASWDRGNQPQH
v_call: TRBV19
d_call: TRBD1

cdr3_aa: ASSSRLAGGYNEQF
v_call: TRBV5-1
d_call: TRBD2

cdr3_aa: ASSLRTGRLDYGYT
v_call: TRBV5-6
d_call: TRBD1

cdr3_aa: AISRTGGLEKLF
v_call: TRBV10-3
d_call: TRBD1

cdr3_aa: ARSFLPGPRQETQY
v_call: TRBV4-1
d_call: -

cdr3_aa: ASSSTGWTPTDTQY
v_call: TRBV5-1
d_call: TRBD1

cdr3_aa: ASSGSGRALYNEQF
v_call: TRBV6-1
d_call: TRBD2

cdr3_aa: ASSSHGTSGGYEQY
v_call: TRBV28
d_call: TRBD2

cdr3_aa: ASSKEGLNTEAF
v_call: TRBV6-5
d_call: -

cdr3_aa: ASSRATAPSNYGYT
v_call: TRBV5-1
d_call: -

cdr3_aa: ASSSRDRRYEKLF
v_call: TRBV6-5
d_call: TRBD1

cdr3_aa: ASSRTEREKVGEETQY
v_call: TRBV13
d_call: TRBD2

cdr3_aa: AWSRMLASGYT
v_call: TRBV30
d_call: -

cdr3_aa: ASSYRTGNTEAF
v_call: TRBV6-5
d_call: TRBD1

cdr3_aa: ASSVGMNTEAF
v_call: TRBV27
d_call: -

cdr3_aa: ASRGTRGYNEQF
v_call: TRBV2
d_call: TRBD2

cdr3_aa: ASRNPGGVQETQY
v_call: TRBV28
d_call: -

cdr3_aa: ASRKMTGDSNEQF
v_call: TRBV6-1
d_call: TRBD1

cdr3_aa: ASSQTGDGGANVLT
v_call: TRBV4-2
d_call: TRBD1

cdr3_aa: ASSPRGGRYLEAF
v_call: TRBV9
d_call: -

cdr3_aa: ASSNTGTNNSPLH
v_call: TRBV19
d_call: -

cdr3_aa: AISAAHEETQY
v_call: TRBV10-3
d_call: -

cdr3_aa: ASSPPGREGETQY
v_call: TRBV2
d_call: -

cdr3_aa: ASSVAHRSYEQY
v_call: TRBV19
d_call: -

cdr3_aa: ASTPKGGLYSGANVLT
v_call: TRBV7-8
d_call: -

cdr3_aa: ASEDRPLQETQY
v_call: TRBV6-1
d_call: TRBD1

cdr3_aa: ATSSGTGGKTEAF
v_call: TRBV15
d_call: TRBD1

cdr3_aa: ASRTGGNAGNTIY
v_call: TRBV19
d_call: TRBD1

cdr3_aa: ASSQDSLGVQPQH
v_call: TRBV4-1
d_call: -

cdr3_aa: ASSPETPDRGGGYT
v_call: TRBV5-1
d_call: TRBD1

cdr3_aa: ASSVGFGAETQY
v_call: TRBV9
d_call: -

cdr3_aa: ASRESSYEQY
v_call: TRBV2
d_call: -

cdr3_aa: ASSEAAYSNQPQH
v_call: TRBV2
d_call: -

cdr3_aa: ASGPDRWTEAF
v_call: TRBV12-5
d_call: TRBD1

cdr3_aa: SVGDRGEFYEQY
v_call: TRBV29-1
d_call: TRBD1